The following is a TCR beta chain sequence with its context. Its antigen remains unknown. This specimen comes from a study of blood T cell dynamics during melanoma immunotherapy. Assay: immunoSEQ multiplex PCR; the TCRdb copy retains only in-frame clones and omits some. This table holds under 20,000 clones, around nine tenths found once. Study conclusions and caveats: It remained unknown if the driving T cell clones were melanoma-specific.

Noted time point: week 3, after first cycle of checkpoint inhibitor. Patients had no prior systemic cancer treatment, immunosuppressants or other active cancers. The receptor comes from a human donor with melanoma. The sample was blood, taken from a patient treated with checkpoint blockade.

The CDR3 sequence is CASSSGTSGIKTQYF. CDR3 nucleotide sequence: TGTGCCAGCAGTTCCGGGACTAGCGGGATTAAGACCCAGTACTTC. The chain has TRBV6-5 and TRBJ2-5, with TRBD2 matching 13 bases. The CDR3 is 15 amino acids. Trimming took 4 bases from V and 6 from J; bases not matched to a gene: 5. Germline V CDR1 and CDR2: MNHEY, SVGAGI.